This T cell receptor beta chain appears in the sequencing data of a study of radiotherapy plus CTLA-4 blockade in lung cancer. In the study overall: Objective response was observed in more than 15% of patients, and disease control in roughly 30%. General observations from the study: TCR clones originating in tumors grew in number in blood after radiotherapy plus ipilimumab. Increased serum interferon-beta after radiation also reportedly predicted response strongly.

With 0 bases clipped from V and 5 bases from J, the junction kept 9 bases outside the gene matches. The germline V gene encodes CDR1 SEHNR and CDR2 FQNEAQ (reference sequence). The CDR3 contains 17 residues. With regard to this clone: Its antigen is undetermined.

Patients in the study, people with chemo-refractory metastatic non-small-cell lung cancer, received focal radiation plus ipilimumab CTLA-4 blockade. Only in-frame clones appear in the TCRdb table, and some are missing; sequencing was by immunoSEQ multiplex PCR. The table records 80,000 to 95,000 clones, around four fifths of them present only once. The chain carries TRBV7-9 and TRBJ2-2; TRBD1 aligns across 7 bases. The TCR sequence derives from a human donor with non-small cell lung cancer who had stable disease on radiotherapy plus ipilimumab. The starting material was peripheral blood, obtained from a patient treated with radiotherapy plus ipilimumab. CDR3 amino acids: CASSLAGDSRKTGELFF. CDR3 DNA sequence: TGTGCCAGCAGCTTAGCGGGGGACAGCCGAAAAACCGGGGAGCTGTTTTTT. Full variable domain (rest looked up from reference TRBV7-9 and TRBJ2-2): DTGVSQNPRHKITKRGQNVTFRCDPISEHNRLYWYRQTLGQGPEFLTYFQNEAQLEKSRLLSDRFSAERPKGSFSTLEIQRTEQGDSAMYLCASSLAGDSRKTGELFFGEGSRLTVL.